This T cell receptor beta chain comes out of a study of T cell responses to AZD1222 COVID-19 vaccine. The trim removed 4 bases at V and 8 bases at J, leaving 12 bases unmatched. Looked up from germline, CDR1 is KGHSY and CDR2 is FQNENV. The CDR3 has 16 amino acids. This table comes from immunoSEQ multiplex PCR, and its TCRdb copy is limited to in-frame clones, with some not included. The table has 85,000 to 90,000 clones, about 92% seen once; the top ten hold about 2.2%. The chain is built from TRBV16 and TRBJ1-5, with 9 positions matching TRBD1. This receptor was obtained from an adult in good health. The input for sequencing was peripheral blood, taken on day 0 of AZD1222 vaccination. The CDR3 sequence is CASSPLNGQGSEPQHF. The CDR3, as DNA: TGTGCCAGCAGCCCCTTGAATGGACAGGGGAGCGAGCCCCAGCATTTT. The whole variable domain, remainder taken from reference TRBV16 and TRBJ1-5, is GEEVAQTPKHLVRGEGQKAKLYCAPIKGHSYVFWYQQVLKNEFKFLISFQNENVFDETGMPKERFSAKCLPNSPCSLEIQATKLEDSAVYFCASSPLNGQGSEPQHFGDGTRLSIL.